This T cell receptor (beta chain) was identified during a study of T cell responses to AZD1222 COVID-19 vaccine. General study results and limits: Once two AZD1222 doses were given, Spike-specific TCR breadth and depth went up. There were mostly white British donors and more females than males, and clonal diversity was possibly underestimated. Nearly half of the spike-specific TCRs reportedly recognize variant regions that carry no mutations. Scientists sampled the repertoires only once the peak T cell response had passed.

V lost 1 base to trimming and J lost 6 bases; unmatched junction nucleotides: 5. Looked up from germline, CDR1 is MGHRA and CDR2 is YSYEKL. This CDR3 has 16 amino acids. With regard to this clone: Its antigen is unknown.

Sequencing used immunoSEQ multiplex PCR; TCRdb keeps in-frame clones, though not all of them. The repertoire consists of about 150,000 clones, with around 86% occurring once and the leading ten covering roughly 9.1%. The specimen comprised peripheral blood, sampled 28 days after the second AZD1222 dose. This receptor was obtained from an adult who received the AZD1222 COVID-19 vaccine. This chain connects TRBV4-1 to TRBJ2-2; 10 bases are a match to TRBD2. The CDR3 DNA sequence: TGCGCCAGCAGCCAAGGGACTAGCGGTTGGGCCGGGGAGCTGTTTTTT. It translates to CASSQGTSGWAGELFF.